This entry is about one T cell receptor (beta chain). The source of the sample is a study of control samples from healthy donors and cancer patients. CDR1 and CDR2 from the germline V gene are MNHEY and SVGEGT. V was pared by 0 bases and J by 7 bases, with 13 bases between. The CDR3 covers 15 residues. The protocol was immunoSEQ multiplex PCR, while the TCRdb copy is restricted to in-frame clones and leaves out a portion. The profile shows 70,000 or so clones, 84% of them singletons. Sequenced sample: PBMCs. This sequence joins TRBV6-2 or TRBV6-3 and TRBJ1-5; D uncertain. This TCR derives from a woman aged 45 to 65 with lung cancer. CDR3 coding DNA: TGTGCCAGCAGTTACTCGAGTGGGGTTCAACAGCCCCAGCATTTT. Translation: CASSYSSGVQQPQHF.